This T cell receptor beta chain was sequenced for a study of blood T cell repertoires in COVID-19. This clone was observed a handful of times. CDR3 length equals 16 residues. The germline CDR1 and CDR2 sequences are LNHDA and SQIVND (reference sequence). Losses at the gene ends were 3 bases for V and 3 bases for J; bases not matched to a gene: 8. Per the original methods: Nucleated cell number was recorded as an estimate derived from reference gene primer amplification. Clones were sequenced by immunoSEQ multiplex PCR, and TCRdb holds only the in-frame ones, with some missing. From that table come the V and J calls and clone size; the DNA was used to work out D and trimming. The sample carries roughly 60,000 clones, around four fifths recorded once.

The chain uses TRBV19 and TRBJ1-2; 9 bases line up with TRBD1. Input material: peripheral blood. This TCR was sampled from an elderly man with acute or convalescent COVID-19. CDR3 nucleotide sequence: TGTGCCAGTAGTATTCTTCCGGGACAGGGTGACTATGGCTACACCTTC. Protein sequence: CASSILPGQGDYGYTF.